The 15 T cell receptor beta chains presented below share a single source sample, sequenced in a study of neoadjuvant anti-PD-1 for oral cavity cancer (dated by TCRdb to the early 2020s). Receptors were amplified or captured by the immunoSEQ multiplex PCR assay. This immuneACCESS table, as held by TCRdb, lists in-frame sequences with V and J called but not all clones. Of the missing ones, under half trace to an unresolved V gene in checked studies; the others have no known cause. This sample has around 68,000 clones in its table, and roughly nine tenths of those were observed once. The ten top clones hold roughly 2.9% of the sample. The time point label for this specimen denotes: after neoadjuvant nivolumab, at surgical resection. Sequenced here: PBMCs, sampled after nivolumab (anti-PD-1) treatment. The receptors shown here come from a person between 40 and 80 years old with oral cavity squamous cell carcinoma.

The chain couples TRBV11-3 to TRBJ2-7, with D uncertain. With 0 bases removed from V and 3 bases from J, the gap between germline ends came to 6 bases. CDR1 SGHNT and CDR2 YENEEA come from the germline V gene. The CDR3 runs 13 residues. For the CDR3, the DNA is TGTGCCAGCAGCTTAGATTCAGGCTACGAGCAGTACTTC. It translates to CASSLDSGYEQYF.

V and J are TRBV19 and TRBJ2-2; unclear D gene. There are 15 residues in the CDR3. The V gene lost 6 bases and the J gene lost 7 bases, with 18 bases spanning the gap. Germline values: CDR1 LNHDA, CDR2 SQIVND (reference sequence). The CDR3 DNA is TGTGCCAGTAGAACCGGGCCCCTGGACGTCGGGGAGCTGTTTTTT. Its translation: CASRTGPLDVGELFF.

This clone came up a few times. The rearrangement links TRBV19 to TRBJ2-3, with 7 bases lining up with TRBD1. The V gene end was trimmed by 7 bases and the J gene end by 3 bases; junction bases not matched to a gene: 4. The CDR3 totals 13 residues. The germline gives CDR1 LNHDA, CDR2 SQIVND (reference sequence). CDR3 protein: CASNDRETDTQYF. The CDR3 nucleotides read TGTGCCAGTAACGACAGGGAAACAGATACGCAGTATTTT.

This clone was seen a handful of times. The CDR3, as DNA: TGCGCCAGCAGCCAAGAGGGGACAGGGGGCCAGCCCCGTCGCCTCCACTTT. Protein: CASSQEGTGGQPRRLHF. This chain links TRBV4-1 with TRBJ1-6; 12 bases agree with TRBD1. Germline V gene data show CDR1 as MGHRA and CDR2 as YSYEKL. The CDR3 is 17 amino acids. V lost 0 bases to trimming and J lost 15 bases; unmatched junction nucleotides: 12.

In DNA form, the CDR3 reads TGCGCCAGCAGCGCGCTTCCGAGCTCCTACAATGAGCAGTTCTTC. Amino acid sequence: CASSALPSSYNEQFF. This rearrangement joins TRBV5-1 to TRBJ2-1; unclear D gene. The CDR3 runs to 15 residues. Germline-derived CDR1 and CDR2 are SGHRS and YFSETQ. Deletions cut 4 bases from V and 0 bases from J, with 11 bases between.

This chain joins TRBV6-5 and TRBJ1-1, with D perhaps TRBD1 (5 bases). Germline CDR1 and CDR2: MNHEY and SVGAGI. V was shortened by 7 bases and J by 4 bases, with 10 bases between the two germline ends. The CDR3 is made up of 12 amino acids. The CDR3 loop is CASTSGVTEAFF. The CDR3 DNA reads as TGTGCCAGCACCTCGGGGGTCACTGAAGCTTTCTTT.

In DNA form, the CDR3 reads TGCGCCAGCAGTCACCCGCTCTACCCTTCGAGGACAGCCAACACTGAAGCTTTCTTT. It specifies CASSHPLYPSRTANTEAFF. The chain joins TRBV23-1 to TRBJ1-1; D is possibly TRBD1 (6 bases). Being an ORF, TRBV23-1 has a function that is uncertain. The CDR3 is 19 residues long. Trimming pared 3 bases from V and 2 bases from J, leaving 25 bases between.

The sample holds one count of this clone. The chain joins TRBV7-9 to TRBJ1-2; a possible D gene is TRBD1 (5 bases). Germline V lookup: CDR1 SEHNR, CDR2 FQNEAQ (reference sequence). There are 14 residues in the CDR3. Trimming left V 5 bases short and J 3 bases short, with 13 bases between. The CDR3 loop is CASSRQPGDYGYTF. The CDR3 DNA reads TGTGCCAGCAGCCGACAGCCAGGTGACTATGGCTACACCTTC. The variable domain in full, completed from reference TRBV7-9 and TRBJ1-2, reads DTGVSQNPRHKITKRGQNVTFRCDPISEHNRLYWYRQTLGQGPEFLTYFQNEAQLEKSRLLSDRFSAERPKGSFSTLEIQRTEQGDSAMYLCASSRQPGDYGYTFGSGTRLTVV.

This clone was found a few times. This chain's CDR3 is CASSRGREKLFF. The CDR3 nucleotides read TGTGCCAGCAGCCGGGGACGTGAAAAACTGTTTTTT. The V call is TRBV6-5, the J call TRBJ1-4, with D tentatively TRBD1 (5 bases). The CDR3 has 12 amino acids. V lost 6 bases, J lost 7 bases, and 9 bases lay in between. Germline CDR1 MNHEY, CDR2 SVGAGI.

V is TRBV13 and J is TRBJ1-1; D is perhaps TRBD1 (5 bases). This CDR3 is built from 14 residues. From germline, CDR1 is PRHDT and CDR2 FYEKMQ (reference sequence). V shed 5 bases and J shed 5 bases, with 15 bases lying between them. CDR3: CASSVQGIGTEAFF. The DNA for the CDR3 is TGTGCCAGCAGCGTCCAGGGTATAGGGACTGAAGCTTTCTTT.

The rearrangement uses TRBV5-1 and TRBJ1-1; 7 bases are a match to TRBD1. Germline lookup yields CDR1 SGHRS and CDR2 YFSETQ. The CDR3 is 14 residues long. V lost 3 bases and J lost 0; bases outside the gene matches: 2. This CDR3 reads CASSWDRLNTEAFF. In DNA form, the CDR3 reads TGCGCCAGCAGCTGGGACAGATTGAACACTGAAGCTTTCTTT.

The CDR3 nucleotides are TGTGCCAGCAGTCCTACAGGGGCATTGAACACTGAAGCTTTCTTT. Protein sequence: CASSPTGALNTEAFF. The chain has TRBV6-1 and TRBJ1-1, with 7 bases matching TRBD1. V lost 5 bases to trimming and J lost 0 bases; unmatched junction nucleotides: 6. The CDR3 loop spans 15 amino acids. Germline V gene lookup returns CDR1 MNHNS and CDR2 SASEGT.

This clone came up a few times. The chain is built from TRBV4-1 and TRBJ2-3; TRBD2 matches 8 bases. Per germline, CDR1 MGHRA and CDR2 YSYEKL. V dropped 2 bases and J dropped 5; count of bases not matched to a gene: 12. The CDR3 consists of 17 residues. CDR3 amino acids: CASSQNPGLGSLDTQYF. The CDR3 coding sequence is TGCGCCAGCAGCCAAAATCCGGGACTAGGGTCCCTAGATACGCAGTATTTT.

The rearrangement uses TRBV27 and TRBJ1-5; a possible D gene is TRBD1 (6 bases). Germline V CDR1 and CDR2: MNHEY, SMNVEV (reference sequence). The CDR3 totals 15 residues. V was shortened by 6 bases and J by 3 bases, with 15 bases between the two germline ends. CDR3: CASRPAGGPNQPQHF. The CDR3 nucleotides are TGTGCCAGCAGACCCGCCGGGGGCCCCAATCAGCCCCAGCATTTT.

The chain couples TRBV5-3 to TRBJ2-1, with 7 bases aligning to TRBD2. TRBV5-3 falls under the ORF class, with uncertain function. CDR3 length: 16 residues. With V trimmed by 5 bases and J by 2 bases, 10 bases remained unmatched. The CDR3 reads CARRPGSGATYNEQFF. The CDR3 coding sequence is TGTGCCAGAAGACCTGGGAGCGGGGCGACCTACAATGAGCAGTTCTTC.